This TCR beta chain was recorded in a study of T cell changes during pregnancy in multiple sclerosis. Measured with immunoSEQ multiplex PCR; TCRdb has only the in-frame clones, and not every one. The sample consists of approximately 70,000 clones, about nine tenths of them appearing once. Trimming removed 0 bases at V and 5 bases at J, with 11 bases between. CDR1 SGHRS and CDR2 YFSETQ come from the germline V gene. The CDR3 totals 14 residues. Source: peripheral blood, taken in the third trimester of pregnancy. The J gene is TRBJ2-5, the V gene TRBV5-1; a possible D gene is TRBD2 (5 bases). The receptor's source is a female donor in good health, enrolled as a control in a pregnancy study. The CDR3 here is CASSLEGVGETQYF. The CDR3 DNA reads TGCGCCAGCAGCTTGGAGGGAGTGGGGGAGACCCAGTACTTC.